This is a list of T cell receptor beta chains from one sample in a study of blood T cell repertoires in COVID-19. TCRdb's table, derived via immunoSEQ multiplex PCR, lists solely in-frame clones and lacks some. The sample lists about 130,000 clones, roughly 85% occurring once. Sequenced sample: peripheral blood. The receptors were gathered from a man aged 80 or over with active or convalescent COVID-19. CDR3s include the opening cysteine and the closing phenylalanine or tryptophan. D genes are given only for firm matches. Size tells how often a clone was seen (once, few, many) or the class of an expanded clone, and some rows leave it out.

d_call	clone_size	v_call	cdr3_length	j_call	cdr3_aa	cdr3_nt
TRBD1	once	TRBV6-1	16	TRBJ1-6	CASSEGTGYYNSPLHF	TGTGCCAGCAGTGAAGGGACAGGCTACTATAATTCACCCCTCCACTTT
TRBD2	NA	TRBV24-1	17	TRBJ2-3	CATSDLGLAGGPDTQYF	TGTGCCACCAGTGATTTGGGACTAGCGGGAGGGCCAGATACGCAGTATTTT
NA	NA	TRBV12-3/TRBV12-4	13	TRBJ2-7	CASSWRLDYEQYF	TGTGCCAGCAGTTGGAGACTTGACTACGAGCAGTACTTC
TRBD1	NA	TRBV7-8	22	TRBJ1-3	CASSYNPRQGAFRGDSGNTIYF	TGTGCCAGCAGCTACAACCCACGACAGGGTGCCTTCAGGGGGGACTCTGGAAACACCATATATTTT
TRBD2	NA	TRBV2	17	TRBJ2-3	CASSGTSGGVRSDTQYF	TGTGCCAGCAGTGGGACTAGCGGGGGGGTCCGTTCAGATACGCAGTATTTT
NA	NA	TRBV5-1	16	TRBJ1-1	CASSSYAAGLNTEAFF	TGCGCCAGCAGCTCTTACGCTGCAGGCCTGAACACTGAAGCTTTCTTT
NA	NA	TRBV6-5	14	TRBJ1-6	CASSYSGGNSPLHF	TGTGCCAGCAGTTACTCGGGCGGGAATTCACCCCTCCACTTT
NA	NA	TRBV30	15	TRBJ1-2	CAWSVSWRGGYGYTF	TGTGCCTGGAGTGTTTCCTGGCGGGGGGGCTATGGCTACACCTTC
NA	NA	TRBV11-2	13	TRBJ1-1	CASSRGQNTEAFF	TGTGCCAGCAGCCGTGGACAAAACACTGAAGCTTTCTTT
TRBD1	NA	TRBV18	15	TRBJ1-1	CASSPRQGKNTEAFF	TGTGCCAGCTCACCACGACAGGGGAAGAACACTGAAGCTTTCTTT
NA	NA	TRBV2	14	TRBJ1-2	CASSVDQRVYGYTF	TGTGCCAGCAGTGTTGACCAGCGAGTCTATGGCTACACCTTC
NA	NA	TRBV29-1	11	TRBJ2-5	CSALGRETQYF	TGCAGCGCCTTGGGGCGGGAGACCCAGTACTTC
TRBD2	NA	TRBV5-1	15	TRBJ2-7	CASSRGTSGEYEQYF	TGCGCCAGCAGCAGGGGGACTAGCGGAGAGTACGAGCAGTACTTC
NA	NA	TRBV7-8	15	TRBJ1-5	CASSLDSRAMQPQHF	TGTGCCAGCAGCTTAGACTCCAGGGCCATGCAGCCCCAGCATTTT
TRBD1	NA	TRBV5-1	16	TRBJ2-3	CASSLDGQVRTDTQYF	TGCGCCAGCAGCTTGGACGGACAGGTCCGCACAGATACGCAGTATTTT
NA	NA	TRBV6-1	14	TRBJ1-1	CASSEGQENTEAFF	TGTGCCAGCAGTGAAGGACAGGAGAACACTGAAGCTTTCTTT
NA	NA	TRBV6-1	12	TRBJ2-1	CASSEKRYEQFF	TGTGCCAGCAGTGAAAAGAGATATGAGCAGTTCTTC
TRBD1	NA	TRBV28	15	TRBJ1-2	CASSPSDRADYGYTF	TGTGCCAGCAGTCCCTCCGACAGGGCGGACTATGGCTACACCTTC
NA	once	TRBV15	13	TRBJ2-3	CATSRAAGLSQYF	TGTGCCACCAGCAGAGCCGCAGGCCTATCGCAGTATTTT
NA	once	TRBV4-1	15	TRBJ2-3	CASTPSPHSTDTQYF	TGCGCCAGCACCCCCTCCCCACATAGCACAGATACGCAGTATTTT
TRBD1	NA	TRBV3-1/TRBV3-2	14	TRBJ1-2	CASSQPDRGHGYTF	TGTGCCAGCAGCCAACCCGACAGGGGACATGGCTACACCTTC
NA	NA	TRBV19	13	TRBJ2-5	CASSQTRDETQYF	TGTGCCAGTAGTCAGACTAGGGATGAGACCCAGTACTTC
TRBD1	NA	TRBV19	16	TRBJ1-5	CASTSYDRGLNQPQHF	TGTGCCAGTACTTCTTACGACAGGGGCTTAAATCAGCCCCAGCATTTT
TRBD1	NA	TRBV29-1	14	TRBJ1-5	CSVEMGQAGGPQHF	TGCAGCGTTGAAATGGGACAGGCCGGCGGGCCCCAGCATTTT
TRBD1	NA	TRBV2	13	TRBJ1-2	CASTDRDNYGYTF	TGTGCCAGCACCGACAGGGATAACTATGGCTACACCTTC
TRBD1	NA	TRBV28	14	TRBJ1-5	CASRLTGYYQPQHF	TGTGCCAGCCGACTGACAGGGTATTATCAGCCCCAGCATTTT
TRBD2	once	TRBV14	18	TRBJ2-1	CASSQDFWAGGSVDEQFF	TGTGCCAGCAGCCAAGATTTTTGGGCGGGAGGGTCGGTTGATGAGCAGTTCTTC
NA	NA	TRBV3-1/TRBV3-2	11	TRBJ1-3	CASSQANTIYF	TGTGCCAGCAGCCAGGCAAACACCATATATTTT
TRBD2	NA	TRBV5-1	16	TRBJ2-2	CATKDLAGGNTGELFF	TGCGCCACCAAGGACCTAGCGGGGGGGAACACCGGGGAGCTGTTTTTT